The 21 T cell receptor beta chains listed next were all sequenced from one sample in a study of CD8+ T cells in alopecia areata. As the sequencing template, cDNA was produced by extracting RNA and reverse transcribing it. TCRdb's copy holds only in-frame clones and misses some; the assay was immunoSEQ multiplex PCR. The table includes about 97,000 clones, about 40% detected once. Sequences were obtained from CD4+ T cells sorted from blood. All receptors come from a human donor with alopecia areata.

J is TRBJ2-7 and V is TRBV15, with D possibly matching TRBD1 (5 bases). This CDR3 region has 14 residues. The V end lost 0 bases, the J end lost 4 bases, and 10 bases lay between the germline ends. Germline CDR1 reads LNHNV; CDR2 reads YYDKDF (reference sequence). Here the CDR3 reads CATSRDQTAYEQYF. The CDR3, as DNA: TGTGCCACCAGCAGAGACCAGACAGCTTACGAGCAGTACTTC.

The chain carries TRBV29-1 and TRBJ2-7, with a tentative D call TRBD1 (6 bases). The CDR3 sequence is 15 residues long. V gave up 0 bases and J gave up 5 bases, with 17 bases separating them. CDR1 is SQVTM, CDR2 ANQGSEA, per germline. CDR3 in DNA: TGCAGCGTTGAAGATCGGGCTTCAGGGGAGCACGAGCAGTACTTC. It codes for CSVEDRASGEHEQYF.

This clone was seen a few times. The chain couples TRBV4-3 to TRBJ2-6, with D unclear. V shed 1 base and J shed 2 bases, with 6 bases lying between them. The CDR3 has 15 residues. Germline values: CDR1 LGHNA, CDR2 YSLEER. CDR3 region: CASSQVNAGANVLTF. The CDR3 DNA reads TGCGCCAGCAGCCAAGTGAACGCTGGGGCCAACGTCCTGACTTTC.

The rearrangement uses TRBV25-1 and TRBJ2-7; the D gene could be TRBD1 or TRBD2 (5 bases each). With 6 bases removed from V and 2 bases from J, the gap between germline ends came to 8 bases. The germline V gene has CDR1 MGHDK and CDR2 SYGVNS. This CDR3 spans 12 amino acids. The CDR3 region has the DNA TGTGCCAGCAGCCCGGGACCCTACGAGCAGTACTTC. This gives the protein CASSPGPYEQYF.

The V and J genes are TRBV11-2 and TRBJ1-2, with 9 bases fitting TRBD1. The V segment lost 5 bases and the J segment 8 bases; nucleotides outside the gene matches: 6. CDR1 and CDR2 (germline): SGHAT, FQNNGV. CDR3 length: 13 residues. The CDR3: CASSPGQGGGYTF. The CDR3 DNA reads as TGTGCCAGCAGCCCGGGACAGGGAGGAGGCTACACCTTC.

The CDR3 region is CSVGHLLNGEQYF. In nucleotides, the CDR3 is TGCAGCGTTGGGCACCTCCTTAACGGCGAGCAGTACTTC. V is TRBV29-1 and J is TRBJ2-7; D remains unclear. The V gene's germline CDR1 is SQVTM and CDR2 ANQGSEA. The CDR3 is made up of 13 amino acids. The V end lost 4 bases, the J end lost 6 bases, and 16 bases lay between the germline ends.

This clone was seen only a few times. The V call is TRBV15, the J call TRBJ1-4, with 8 bases lining up with TRBD1. The germline gives CDR1 LNHNV, CDR2 YYDKDF (reference sequence). The V segment lost 5 bases and the J segment 4 bases; nucleotides outside the gene matches: 6. The CDR3 is 15 amino acids. The CDR3 sequence is CATSGHRGINEKLFF. The CDR3 DNA reads as TGTGCCACCAGCGGGCACAGGGGGATTAATGAAAAACTGTTTTTT.

This clone is a singleton in its sample. The chain joins TRBV30 to TRBJ1-2; possible D gene TRBD1, 6 bases. Germline V CDR1 and CDR2: GTSNPN, SVGIG (reference sequence). V was shortened by 1 base and J by 5 bases, with 8 bases between the two germline ends. This CDR3 has 12 residues. In nucleotides, the CDR3 is TGTGCCTGGAGTGAGGGGGGATATGGCTACACCTTC. As protein: CAWSEGGYGYTF.

The rearrangement joins TRBV7-2 to TRBJ1-2; TRBD1 matches 9 bases. The germline gives CDR1 SGHTA, CDR2 FQGNSA. This CDR3 has 16 residues. J lost 3 bases, V lost 0 bases, and 5 bases had no gene match. The CDR3 here is CASSLAPTGGDYGYTF. CDR3 DNA: TGTGCCAGCAGCTTAGCGCCGACAGGGGGGGACTATGGCTACACCTTC.

The J gene is TRBJ2-3, the V gene TRBV5-6; D possibly corresponds to TRBD1 (6 bases). The germline CDR1 and CDR2 sequences are SGHDT and YYEEEE. Trimming removed 0 bases from V and 12 bases from J, with 17 bases in between. This CDR3 has 14 amino acids. The CDR3 reads CASSLETTGNFQYF. As DNA, the CDR3 is TGTGCCAGCAGCTTGGAAACGACAGGAAATTTCCAGTATTTT.

This clone was picked up a small number of times. The rearrangement joins TRBV4-1 to TRBJ2-1; 10 positions match TRBD2. V was clipped by 2 bases and J by 6 bases; unmatched bases: 16. CDR1 and CDR2 (germline): MGHRA, YSYEKL. The CDR3 totals 19 residues. CDR3 protein: CASSQPRGLTSGKGNEQFF. The CDR3 region has the DNA TGCGCCAGCAGCCAACCAAGGGGGCTTACTAGCGGGAAAGGCAATGAGCAGTTCTTC.

This clone has more than one count but fewer than ten. The chain couples TRBV29-1 to TRBJ2-7; D call uncertain. The CDR3 consists of 13 residues. CDR1 and CDR2 from the germline V gene are SQVTM and ANQGSEA. Deletions cut 1 base from V and 3 bases from J, with 10 bases between. DNA of the CDR3: TGCAGCGTTGAAGCCCCGAGCCGCTACGAGCAGTACTTC. It yields the protein CSVEAPSRYEQYF.

The genes are TRBV9 and TRBJ1-1, with D perhaps matching TRBD1 (6 bases). The V end lost 2 bases, the J end lost 4 bases, and 18 bases lay between the germline ends. The germline V gene has CDR1 SGDLS and CDR2 YYNGEE. The CDR3 contains 16 residues. The chain's CDR3 is CASSVDGWGRGTEAFF. In DNA form, the CDR3 reads TGTGCCAGCAGCGTGGACGGTTGGGGCAGGGGCACTGAAGCTTTCTTT.

The genes are TRBV9 and TRBJ2-5; D remains ambiguous. In germline, CDR1 is SGDLS, CDR2 YYNGEE. V lost 0 bases and J 4 bases, leaving 7 bases between the germline ends. This CDR3 spans 13 amino acids. For the CDR3, the DNA is TGTGCCAGCAGCGTAGTGGTCGGAGAGACCCAGTACTTC. It translates to CASSVVVGETQYF. Using reference TRBV9 and TRBJ2-5 for the parts outside the CDR3, the full variable domain is DSGVTQTPKHLITATGQRVTLRCSPRSGDLSVYWYQQSLDQGLQFLIQYYNGEERAKGNILERFSAQQFPDLHSELNLSSLELGDSALYFCASSVVVGETQYFGPGTRLLVL.

This clone occurred a few times. The chain combines TRBV27 with TRBJ1-2, with a possible D match to TRBD1 (5 bases). V lost 5 bases, J lost 6 bases, and 25 bases lay in between. This CDR3 is built from 17 residues. CDR1 and CDR2 (germline): MNHEY, SMNVEV (reference sequence). CDR3 DNA sequence: TGTGCCAGCAGTAAACACCCCGGGACTGTTCCAAGCGATGGCTACACCTTC. Translated, it gives CASSKHPGTVPSDGYTF.

This clone came up a few times. The chain links TRBV28 to TRBJ2-1, with D unresolved. This CDR3 contains 12 residues. The germline V gene encodes CDR1 MDHEN and CDR2 SYDVKM. The V and J ends lost 3 bases and 6 bases respectively, with 6 bases between them. In DNA form, the CDR3 reads TGTGCCAGCAGTTTCTTGGCCAATGAGCAGTTCTTC. Its translation is CASSFLANEQFF.

This chain connects TRBV6-5 to TRBJ2-7; D is possibly TRBD1 (5 bases). Germline loops: CDR1 MNHEY, CDR2 SVGAGI. The CDR3 runs 14 residues. Between the trimmed V and J ends, which lost 6 bases and 2 bases, there was a span of 14 bases. Written as DNA, the CDR3 is TGTGCCAGCAGCTTGACAGTGACTCCCTACGAGCAGTACTTC. This codes for CASSLTVTPYEQYF.

The chain is built from TRBV30 and TRBJ1-1; D not certain. From germline, CDR1 is GTSNPN and CDR2 SVGIG (reference sequence). Trimming took 0 bases from V and 8 from J, leaving 7 bases between them. The CDR3 contains 11 residues. The CDR3 nucleotides read TGTGCCTGGAGTGTACGGTTCGAAGCTTTCTTT. Encoded protein: CAWSVRFEAFF.

This clone appeared a few times. The chain recombines TRBV15 with TRBJ2-5; weak D call: TRBD2 (5 bases). Germline assignment: CDR1 LNHNV and CDR2 YYDKDF (reference sequence). V lost 1 base, J lost 5 bases, and 14 bases lay in between. This CDR3 has 15 amino acids. In nucleotides, the CDR3 is TGTGCCACCAGCAGAGCGGCTAGCTTTGGCGAGACCCAGTACTTC. This sequence encodes CATSRAASFGETQYF.

V is TRBV29-1 and J is TRBJ2-7, with no clear D. V lost 4 bases and J lost 2, with 9 bases in between. There are 12 residues in the CDR3. Germline V gives CDR1 SQVTM, CDR2 ANQGSEA. The CDR3, as DNA: TGCAGCGTTGTAGAGAAAACCTACGAGCAGTACTTC. Residues: CSVVEKTYEQYF.

The rearrangement joins TRBV7-2 to TRBJ2-7, with D hard to call. The germline V gene encodes CDR1 SGHTA and CDR2 FQGNSA. The CDR3 consists of 13 residues. V was clipped by 1 base and J by 4 bases, with 8 bases between them. The chain's CDR3 is CASSLVGYYEQYF. CDR3 DNA sequence: TGTGCCAGCAGCTTAGTTGGCTATTACGAGCAGTACTTC.